These T cell receptor beta chains were read from a single sample in a study of blood T cell repertoires in COVID-19. Generated by immunoSEQ multiplex PCR, the TCRdb table keeps only in-frame clones and is missing some. The sample consists of fewer than 200,000 clones, roughly 82% of them appearing once. Sequencing used peripheral blood. The receptor source for this set is a woman in her 40s with COVID-19, enrolled during active disease. CDR3s leave out the opening cysteine and the closing phenylalanine or tryptophan.

TRBV11-2	TRBJ2-2	ASSLFTSGIPTGELF
TRBV7-3	TRBJ2-7	ASSYRQGGEQY
TRBV29-1	TRBJ1-1	SVIGQGTEAF
TRBV2	TRBJ2-5	ASQPRGNEEETQY
TRBV6-1	TRBJ1-1	ASSVIRGGLPNTEAF
TRBV6-5	TRBJ1-6	ASSTRYEGSPLH
TRBV19	TRBJ1-5	ASSLTGTASNQPQH
TRBV14	TRBJ2-7	ASRQGNEQY
TRBV14	TRBJ2-3	ASSQGLRLETQY
TRBV18	TRBJ2-2	ASSPGQANTGELF
TRBV19	TRBJ1-1	ASSIITGGNTEAF
TRBV3-1/TRBV3-2	TRBJ2-5	ASNQYPTSSGETQY
TRBV5-6	TRBJ2-2	ASSSQGGGTGELF
TRBV9	TRBJ2-1	ASSDKIGTSANEQF
TRBV27	TRBJ1-1	ASSVTGITEAF
TRBV7-2	TRBJ2-3	ASSLSLASGGYTQY
TRBV6-5	TRBJ1-2	ASRAAMNYGYT
TRBV3-1/TRBV3-2	TRBJ2-7	ASSLGPLGIGAYEQY
TRBV19	TRBJ2-3	ASRTSGRPDTQY
TRBV11-2	TRBJ2-7	ASSLIRLAGVYEQY
TRBV6-4	TRBJ2-2	ASSESDSTGELF
TRBV27	TRBJ2-7	ASSLGPRGYEQY
TRBV13	TRBJ2-5	ASSFGSSGTQY
TRBV19	TRBJ1-2	ASSSTGGIYGYT
TRBV7-3	TRBJ2-1	ASSLNAGDEQF
TRBV2	TRBJ2-5	ASGTGLKTQY
TRBV19	TRBJ1-1	ASKHGLNTEAF
TRBV11-2	TRBJ2-5	ASSLLAIQETQY
TRBV9	TRBJ1-1	ASSVGVGARVLNTEAF
TRBV2	TRBJ1-2	ASRSGTGSSKYT
TRBV30	TRBJ2-3	AWRADRVYSDTQY
TRBV20-1	TRBJ1-2	SARWASGYT
TRBV13	TRBJ1-1	ASSFTIGLPDRIEAF
TRBV6-5	TRBJ1-3	ASGGPSGNTIY
TRBV2	TRBJ2-7	ATSGQGDGYEQY
TRBV19	TRBJ2-6	ASSPGTGFGANVLT
TRBV7-9	TRBJ1-1	ASSFSRPGGMNTEAF